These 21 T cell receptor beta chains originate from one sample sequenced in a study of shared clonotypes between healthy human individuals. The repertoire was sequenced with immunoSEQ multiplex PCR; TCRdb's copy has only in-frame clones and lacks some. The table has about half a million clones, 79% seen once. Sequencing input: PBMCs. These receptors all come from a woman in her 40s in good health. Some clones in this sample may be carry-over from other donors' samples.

The CDR3 DNA is TGTGCCAGCAGTGAAGCAGGTCACGGAGGGAGCAATGAGCAGTTCTTC. Protein sequence: CASSEAGHGGSNEQFF. V is TRBV6-1 and J is TRBJ2-1; possibly TRBD2 for D (6 bases). There are 16 residues in the CDR3. Germline CDR1 and CDR2: MNHNS and SASEGT. The germline V and J ends were trimmed by 0 bases and 6 bases, with 15 bases remaining between them.

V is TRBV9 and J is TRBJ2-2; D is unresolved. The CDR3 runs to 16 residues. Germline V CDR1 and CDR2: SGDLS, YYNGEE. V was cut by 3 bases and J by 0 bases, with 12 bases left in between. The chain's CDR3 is CASSATGSTNTGELFF. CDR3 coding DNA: TGTGCCAGCAGCGCTACGGGCAGTACGAACACCGGGGAGCTGTTTTTT.

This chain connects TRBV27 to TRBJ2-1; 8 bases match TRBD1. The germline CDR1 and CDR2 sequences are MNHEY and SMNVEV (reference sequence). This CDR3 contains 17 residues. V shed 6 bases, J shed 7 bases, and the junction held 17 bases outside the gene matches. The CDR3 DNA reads TGTGCCAGCAGGGTGACTTGGACAGGGTCTTTATCAAATGAGCAGTTCTTC. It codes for CASRVTWTGSLSNEQFF.

CDR3 sequence: CARKGLQPQHF. The CDR3 DNA is TGTGCCAGGAAAGGCCTTCAGCCCCAGCATTTT. The genes are TRBV19 and TRBJ1-5; D is ambiguous. Trimming stripped 9 bases from V and 6 bases from J, with 9 bases between. The CDR3 runs 11 residues. Germline CDR1 and CDR2: LNHDA and SQIVND (reference sequence).

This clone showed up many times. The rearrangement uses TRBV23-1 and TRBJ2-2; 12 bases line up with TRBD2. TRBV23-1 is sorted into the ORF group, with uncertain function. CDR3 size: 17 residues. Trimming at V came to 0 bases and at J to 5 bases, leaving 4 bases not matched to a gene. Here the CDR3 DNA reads TGCGCCAGCAGTCAATCGACTAGCGGGAGACTGACCGGGGAGCTGTTTTTT. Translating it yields CASSQSTSGRLTGELFF.

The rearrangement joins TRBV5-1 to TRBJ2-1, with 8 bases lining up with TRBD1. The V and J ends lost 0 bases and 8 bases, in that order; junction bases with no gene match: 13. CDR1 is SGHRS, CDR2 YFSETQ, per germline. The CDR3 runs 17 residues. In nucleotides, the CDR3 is TGCGCCAGCAGCTTGGGACAGGGGCTTGCTACCGAGGATGAGCAGTTCTTC. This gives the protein CASSLGQGLATEDEQFF.

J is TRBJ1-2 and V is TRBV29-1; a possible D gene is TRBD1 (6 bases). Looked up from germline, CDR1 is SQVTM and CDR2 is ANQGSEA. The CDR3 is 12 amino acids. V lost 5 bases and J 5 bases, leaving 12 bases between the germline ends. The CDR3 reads CSVLSGEYGYTF. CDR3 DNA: TGCAGCGTTCTATCAGGGGAATATGGCTACACCTTC.

The CDR3 coding sequence is TGTGCCAGCAGTACCGACAGGGTCAATCAGCCCCAGCATTTT. Translated, it gives CASSTDRVNQPQHF. The chain is built from TRBV2 and TRBJ1-5; 7 bases align to TRBD1. Germline V lookup: CDR1 SNHLY, CDR2 FYNNEI. Germline trimming cut 5 bases from V and 3 bases from J; bases unmatched to any gene: 4. The CDR3 consists of 14 residues.

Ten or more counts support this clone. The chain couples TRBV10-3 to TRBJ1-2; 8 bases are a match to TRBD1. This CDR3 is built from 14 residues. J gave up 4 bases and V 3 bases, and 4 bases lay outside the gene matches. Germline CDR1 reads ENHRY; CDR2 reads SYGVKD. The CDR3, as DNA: TGTGCCATCAGTGATTACGACAGGGGCTATGGCTACACCTTC. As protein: CAISDYDRGYGYTF.

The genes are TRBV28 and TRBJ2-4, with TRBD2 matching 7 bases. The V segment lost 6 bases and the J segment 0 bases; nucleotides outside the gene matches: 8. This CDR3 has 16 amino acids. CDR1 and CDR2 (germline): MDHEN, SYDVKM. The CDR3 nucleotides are TGTGCCAGCAGAGATCGGGACTACACAGCCAAAAACATTCAGTACTTC. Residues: CASRDRDYTAKNIQYF.

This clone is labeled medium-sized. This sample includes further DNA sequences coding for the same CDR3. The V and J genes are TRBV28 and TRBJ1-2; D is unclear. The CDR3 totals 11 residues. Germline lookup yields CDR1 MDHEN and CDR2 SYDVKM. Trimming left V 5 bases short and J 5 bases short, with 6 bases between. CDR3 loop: CASSTSYGYTF. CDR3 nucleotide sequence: TGTGCCAGCAGTACGAGTTATGGCTACACCTTC.

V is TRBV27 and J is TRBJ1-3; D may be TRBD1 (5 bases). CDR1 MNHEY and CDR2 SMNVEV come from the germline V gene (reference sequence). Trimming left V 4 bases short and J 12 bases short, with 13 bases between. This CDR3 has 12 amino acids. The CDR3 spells CASSSGPIHIYF. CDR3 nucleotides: TGTGCCAGCAGTTCGGGACCCATTCACATATATTTT.

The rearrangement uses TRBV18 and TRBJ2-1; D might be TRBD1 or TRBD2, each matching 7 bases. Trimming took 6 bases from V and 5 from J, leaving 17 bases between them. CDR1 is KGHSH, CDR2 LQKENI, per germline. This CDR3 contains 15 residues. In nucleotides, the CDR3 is TGTGCCAGCTCGAAAGACAGGGAGGGGGACAATGAGCAGTTCTTC. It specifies CASSKDREGDNEQFF.

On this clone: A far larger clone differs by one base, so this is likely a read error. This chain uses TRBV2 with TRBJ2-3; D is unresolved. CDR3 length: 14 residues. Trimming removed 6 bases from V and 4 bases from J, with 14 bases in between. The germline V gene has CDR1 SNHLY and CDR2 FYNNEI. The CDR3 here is CASRDVFESDTQYF. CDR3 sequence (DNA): TGTGCCAGCAGAGACGTTTTCGAGTCAGATACGCAGTATTTT.

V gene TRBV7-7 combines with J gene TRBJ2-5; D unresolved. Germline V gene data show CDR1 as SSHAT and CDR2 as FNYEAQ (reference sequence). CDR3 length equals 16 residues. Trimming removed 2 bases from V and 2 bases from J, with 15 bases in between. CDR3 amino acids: CASSLNRAAGQETQYF. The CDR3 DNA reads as TGTGCCAGCAGCTTAAATCGCGCGGCAGGACAAGAGACCCAGTACTTC.

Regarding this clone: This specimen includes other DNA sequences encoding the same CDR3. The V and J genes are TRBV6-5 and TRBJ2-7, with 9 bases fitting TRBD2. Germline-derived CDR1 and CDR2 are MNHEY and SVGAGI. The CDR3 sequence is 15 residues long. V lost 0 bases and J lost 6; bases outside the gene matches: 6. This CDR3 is CASSYSMTSGLEQYF. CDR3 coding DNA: TGTGCCAGCAGTTACTCGATGACTAGCGGCCTCGAGCAGTACTTC.

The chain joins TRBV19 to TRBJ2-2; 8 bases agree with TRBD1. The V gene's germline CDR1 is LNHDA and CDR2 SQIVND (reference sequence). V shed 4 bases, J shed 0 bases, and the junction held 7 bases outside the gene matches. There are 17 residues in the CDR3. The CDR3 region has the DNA TGTGCCAGTAGTAACTCGGGACAGGCCCCGAACACCGGGGAGCTGTTTTTT. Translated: CASSNSGQAPNTGELFF.

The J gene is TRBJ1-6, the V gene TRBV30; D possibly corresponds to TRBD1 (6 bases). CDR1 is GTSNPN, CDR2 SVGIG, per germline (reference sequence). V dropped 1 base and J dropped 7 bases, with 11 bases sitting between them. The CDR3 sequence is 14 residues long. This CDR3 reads CAWSGGQINSPLHF. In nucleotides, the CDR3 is TGTGCCTGGAGTGGAGGACAGATCAATTCACCCCTCCACTTT.

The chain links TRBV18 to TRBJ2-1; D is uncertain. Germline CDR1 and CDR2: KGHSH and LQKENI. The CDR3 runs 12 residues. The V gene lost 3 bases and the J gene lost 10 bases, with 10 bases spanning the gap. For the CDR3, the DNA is TGTGCCAGCTCACCCTCGGTTGGGGAGCAGTTCTTC. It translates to CASSPSVGEQFF.

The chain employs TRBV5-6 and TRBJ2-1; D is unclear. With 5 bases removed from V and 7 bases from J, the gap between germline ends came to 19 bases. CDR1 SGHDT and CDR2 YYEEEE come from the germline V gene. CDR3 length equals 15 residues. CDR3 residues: CASRFLTEDGNEQFF. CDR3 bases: TGTGCCAGCAGGTTTCTGACCGAGGATGGGAATGAGCAGTTCTTC.

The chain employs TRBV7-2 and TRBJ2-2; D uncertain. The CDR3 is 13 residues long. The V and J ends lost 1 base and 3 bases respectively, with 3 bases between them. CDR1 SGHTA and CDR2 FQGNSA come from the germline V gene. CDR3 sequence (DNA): TGTGCCAGCAGCTTAGGGGACACCGGGGAGCTGTTTTTT. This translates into CASSLGDTGELFF.